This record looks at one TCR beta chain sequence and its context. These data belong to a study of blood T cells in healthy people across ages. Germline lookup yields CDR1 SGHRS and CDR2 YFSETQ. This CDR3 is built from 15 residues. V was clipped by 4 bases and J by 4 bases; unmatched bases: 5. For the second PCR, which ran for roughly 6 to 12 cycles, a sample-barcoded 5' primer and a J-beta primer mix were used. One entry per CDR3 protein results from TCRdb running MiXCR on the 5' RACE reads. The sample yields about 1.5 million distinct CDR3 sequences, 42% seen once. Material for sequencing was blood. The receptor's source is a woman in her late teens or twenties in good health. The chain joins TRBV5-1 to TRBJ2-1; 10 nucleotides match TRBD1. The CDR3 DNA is TGCGCCAGCAGCGAACGGACAGGGGGGTACAATGAGCAGTTCTTC. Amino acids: CASSERTGGYNEQFF.